The clone carrying this TCR beta chain has a count of ten or more. Its cognate antigen is unknown. This entry comes from a study of identical twins. Broader study findings: For out-of-frame beta sequences, excess twin sharing was weaker.

Germline CDR1 SQVTM, CDR2 ANQGSEA. The V end lost 6 bases, the J end lost 1 base, and 9 bases lay between the germline ends. The CDR3 is made up of 12 amino acids. Template switching introduced a universal primer site, and the cDNA bore unique molecular identifiers. TCRdb reanalysed the 5' RACE reads using MiXCR and keeps one entry per CDR3 protein. The data contain some 320,000 distinct CDR3 sequences, roughly 12% of them seen just once; the ten biggest clones take up around 6.9%. The sample also formed part of further work on yellow fever vaccine responses in identical twins.

The sequencing input was CD8+ T cells sorted from blood. The chain has TRBV29-1 and TRBJ1-1; D is uncertain. The clonotype comes from a woman under 30 in good health. This CDR3 reads CSVKRQNTEAFF. CDR3 DNA: TGCAGCGTAAAAAGACAGAACACTGAAGCTTTCTTT.